These 30 T cell receptor beta chains came from one sample sequenced in a study of blood T cell repertoires in COVID-19. Method: immunoSEQ multiplex PCR; TCRdb's copy keeps in-frame clones and lacks some. Among about 400,000 clones listed, 80% to 90% were seen once. The source material was peripheral blood. The receptors here all came from a woman in her 30s with active or convalescent COVID-19.

This clone was seen more than once but under ten times. The chain recombines TRBV5-1 with TRBJ1-5, with TRBD1 as a possible D gene (6 bases). V was trimmed by 7 bases and J by 5 bases, leaving 16 bases between them. The germline V gene has CDR1 SGHRS and CDR2 YFSETQ. This CDR3 region has 14 residues. The CDR3 region is CASSTGLGDQPQHF. DNA for the CDR3: TGCGCCAGCTCAACAGGGCTTGGGGATCAGCCCCAGCATTTT.

The table lists this clone with a count of one. The V call is TRBV19, the J call TRBJ2-7; D might be TRBD1 (6 bases). The V end lost 4 bases, the J end lost 7 bases, and 20 bases lay between the germline ends. Germline V CDR1 and CDR2: LNHDA, SQIVND (reference sequence). The CDR3 sequence is 15 residues long. Here the CDR3 reads CASSTSTGRLREQYF. DNA of the CDR3: TGTGCCAGTAGTACCTCGACAGGAAGACTTCGGGAGCAGTACTTC.

The chain couples TRBV6-5 to TRBJ1-1; D is perhaps TRBD1 (6 bases). V was cut by 8 bases and J by 1 base, with 14 bases left in between. The CDR3 runs to 14 residues. Germline CDR1 MNHEY, CDR2 SVGAGI. The DNA for the CDR3 is TGTGCCAGCTATAATGGACAGTGGAACACTGAAGCTTTCTTT. Translating gives CASYNGQWNTEAFF.

The gene calls are TRBV30 and TRBJ2-7; tentative D call: TRBD2 (5 bases). Germline CDR1 reads GTSNPN; CDR2 reads SVGIG (reference sequence). Trimming stripped 0 bases from V and 5 bases from J, with 14 bases between. This CDR3 has 14 amino acids. The CDR3 DNA is TGTGCCTGGAGTGTTGGAGGACTTCTGCACGAGCAGTACTTC. Its translation is CAWSVGGLLHEQYF.

The chain recombines TRBV19 with TRBJ1-3, with unresolved D. This CDR3 is 14 amino acids long. The V end lost 5 bases, the J end lost 4 bases, and 12 bases lay between the germline ends. CDR1 LNHDA and CDR2 SQIVND come from the germline V gene (reference sequence). The CDR3 bases are TGTGCCAGTAGTCCCACCGGAGGGGGAAACACCATATATTTT. This gives the protein CASSPTGGGNTIYF.

This clone was recorded once. The chain carries TRBV5-6 and TRBJ2-3, with 7 bases identical to TRBD1. CDR3 length: 13 residues. Trimming removed 5 bases from V and 4 bases from J; junction bases left unmatched: 4. Germline V CDR1 and CDR2: SGHDT, YYEEEE. The CDR3 bases are TGTGCCAGCAGATTTACAGGGGCAGATACGCAGTATTTT. This codes for CASRFTGADTQYF.

This chain links TRBV6-2 or TRBV6-3 with TRBJ1-4, with D possibly TRBD1 on 5 matching bases. Germline-derived CDR1 and CDR2 are MNHEY and SVGEGT. V lost 0 bases, J lost 0 bases, and 14 bases lay in between. The CDR3 consists of 18 residues. CDR3 nucleotide sequence: TGTGCCAGCAGTTACTCGACCGTCTTAGGGGCAACTAATGAAAAACTGTTTTTT. It specifies CASSYSTVLGATNEKLFF.

This chain connects TRBV6-1 to TRBJ1-5, with 7 bases matching TRBD1. The length of the CDR3 is 20 residues. CDR1 is MNHNS and CDR2 is SASEGT in the germline V gene. V shed 4 bases, J shed 5 bases, and the junction held 23 bases outside the gene matches. CDR3 region: CASSVLFPDRASRLDQPQHF. The CDR3 DNA reads as TGTGCCAGCAGTGTGCTCTTCCCCGACAGGGCCTCCCGCCTAGATCAGCCCCAGCATTTT.

The rearrangement uses TRBV27 and TRBJ1-1; weak D call: TRBD1 (5 bases). The V end lost 2 bases, the J end lost 7 bases, and 14 bases lay between the germline ends. The CDR3 consists of 14 residues. Germline CDR1 is MNHEY and CDR2 is SMNVEV (reference sequence). CDR3 region: CASSLRDSALEAFF. Here the CDR3 DNA reads TGTGCCAGCAGTTTAAGAGACAGCGCCCTTGAAGCTTTCTTT.

V gene TRBV29-1 combines with J gene TRBJ2-5, with 10 positions matching TRBD1. The CDR3 runs 14 residues. Germline V gives CDR1 SQVTM, CDR2 ANQGSEA. Trimming at V came to 6 bases and at J to 4 bases, leaving 8 bases not matched to a gene. CDR3 sequence: CSVEGQGRPETQYF. The DNA of the CDR3 is TGCAGCGTAGAGGGACAGGGGAGGCCAGAGACCCAGTACTTC.

This chain connects TRBV4-1 to TRBJ1-6, with 7 bases identical to TRBD1. Looked up from germline, CDR1 is MGHRA and CDR2 is YSYEKL. The J segment lost 9 bases and the V segment lost 2 bases, leaving 7 bases of the junction unmatched. The CDR3 consists of 15 residues. This CDR3 is CASSQRQGETSPLHF. In DNA form, the CDR3 reads TGCGCCAGCAGCCAAAGACAGGGAGAGACTTCACCCCTCCACTTT.

The genes are TRBV6-5 and TRBJ1-4; unclear D gene. The V end lost 6 bases, the J end lost 1 base, and 3 bases lay between the germline ends. This CDR3 has 12 amino acids. The germline V gene has CDR1 MNHEY and CDR2 SVGAGI. The CDR3 loop reads CASSRTNEKLFF. CDR3 DNA sequence: TGTGCCAGCAGCCGAACTAATGAAAAACTGTTTTTT.

The chain combines TRBV7-9 with TRBJ1-4; TRBD1 matches at 9 bases. The V gene end was trimmed by 0 bases and the J gene end by 15 bases; junction bases not matched to a gene: 8. The germline V gene has CDR1 SEHNR and CDR2 FQNEAQ (reference sequence). This CDR3 contains 14 residues. CDR3 loop: CASSLAAGQGRVFF. The CDR3 nucleotides read TGTGCCAGCAGCTTAGCCGCGGGACAGGGAAGGGTGTTTTTT.

The V call is TRBV7-2, the J call TRBJ2-1; 7 nucleotides align to TRBD1. J lost 5 bases, V lost 1 base, and 8 bases had no gene match. In germline, CDR1 is SGHTA, CDR2 FQGNSA. The CDR3 is made up of 16 amino acids. The CDR3 protein is CASSLEPDRANNEQFF. The CDR3 DNA reads TGTGCCAGCAGCTTAGAACCTGACAGGGCTAACAATGAGCAGTTCTTC. The full variable domain, rest sourced from reference TRBV7-2 and TRBJ2-1, is GAGVSQSPSNKVTEKGKDVELRCDPISGHTALYWYRQSLGQGLEFLIYFQGNSAPDKSGLPSDRFSAERTGGSVSTLTIQRTQQEDSAVYLCASSLEPDRANNEQFFGPGTRLTVL.

The gene calls are TRBV20-1 and TRBJ1-2, with D possibly TRBD1 on 5 matching bases. Germline values: CDR1 DFQATT, CDR2 SNEGSKA (reference sequence). The CDR3 length is 10 residues. The CDR3 loop is CSAVGEGYTF. Written as DNA, the CDR3 is TGCAGCGCCGTAGGGGAAGGCTACACCTTC.

The V gene is TRBV4-1, the J gene TRBJ1-2; a weak D match, TRBD1 (6 bases). CDR3 size: 15 residues. The germline V and J ends were trimmed by 4 bases and 6 bases, with 18 bases remaining between them. CDR1 MGHRA and CDR2 YSYEKL come from the germline V gene. In nucleotides, the CDR3 is TGCGCCAGCAGCCTGCCGGCGAGGGGGAGGGATGGCTACACCTTC. It translates to CASSLPARGRDGYTF.

Only one count was recorded for this clone. The V and J genes are TRBV10-3 and TRBJ2-7; TRBD1 agrees at 9 bases. The CDR3 spans 14 residues. V was pared by 10 bases and J by 5 bases, with 12 bases of the junction left unmatched. The germline CDR1 and CDR2 sequences are ENHRY and SYGVKD. CDR3 in DNA: TGTGCCACTTTTCCGGGACAGGGTGTCCACGAGCAGTACTTC. Translated, it gives CATFPGQGVHEQYF.

The chain couples TRBV5-1 to TRBJ1-1; D might be TRBD1 (5 bases). Germline CDR1 SGHRS, CDR2 YFSETQ. With 4 bases removed from V and 3 bases from J, the gap between germline ends came to 16 bases. CDR3 length: 15 amino acids. The CDR3 loop reads CASSRAGVGDTEAFF. DNA for the CDR3: TGCGCCAGCAGCAGGGCGGGGGTCGGGGACACTGAAGCTTTCTTT.

This clone turned up a few times. The chain joins TRBV6-4 to TRBJ1-3; D gene unclear. Germline V CDR1 and CDR2: MRHNA, SNTAGT. V was shortened by 10 bases and J by 0 bases, with 13 bases between the two germline ends. CDR3 length equals 14 residues. The CDR3 protein is CAMRFGDSGNTIYF. The CDR3 DNA reads TGTGCCATGCGCTTCGGGGACTCTGGAAACACCATATATTTT.

The chain employs TRBV28 and TRBJ2-1, with D unclear. Germline values: CDR1 MDHEN, CDR2 SYDVKM. CDR3 length: 12 amino acids. V was trimmed by 5 bases and J by 12 bases, leaving 14 bases between them. The CDR3 DNA reads as TGTGCCAGCAGTCCCTTGGATGGGCTGCAGTTCTTC. Amino acid sequence: CASSPLDGLQFF.

With regard to this clone: Other DNA sequences in this sample translate to the same CDR3. The chain is built from TRBV7-6 and TRBJ2-1, with 10 bases identical to TRBD2. The junction had 0 bases not matched to a gene; V was cut back by 1 base and J by 0 bases. The CDR3 contains 16 residues. Germline-derived CDR1 and CDR2 are SGHVS and FNYEAQ. CDR3 residues: CASSLVAGGSYNEQFF. DNA for the CDR3: TGTGCCAGCAGCTTAGTAGCGGGAGGCTCCTACAATGAGCAGTTCTTC.

The J gene is TRBJ2-7, the V gene TRBV6-4; 13 positions agree with TRBD2. Germline CDR1 reads MRHNA; CDR2 reads SNTAGT. J was trimmed by 2 bases and V by 0 bases; bases with no gene match: 4. The CDR3 loop spans 17 amino acids. CDR3 coding DNA: TGTGCCAGCAGTGACTCGGGACTAGCGGGGATCCCCTACGAGCAGTACTTC. Its protein product is CASSDSGLAGIPYEQYF.

The genes are TRBV5-1 and TRBJ1-1; D is possibly TRBD1 (5 bases). Trimming removed 4 bases at V and 1 base at J, with 11 bases between. Per the germline V gene, CDR1 is SGHRS and CDR2 is YFSETQ. The CDR3 extends over 14 amino acids. The CDR3 is CASSGAGGNTEAFF. The CDR3 bases are TGCGCCAGCAGCGGCGCCGGGGGGAACACTGAAGCTTTCTTT.

V and J are TRBV3-1 (or the pseudogene TRBV3-2) and TRBJ1-4; 10 bases are shared with TRBD1. V shed 4 bases, J shed 4 bases, and the junction held 12 bases outside the gene matches. The CDR3 is made up of 18 amino acids. Germline loops: CDR1 LGHDT, CDR2 YNNKEL (reference sequence). CDR3: CASSPRPGTGEHNEKLFF. The CDR3 DNA is TGTGCCAGCAGCCCACGTCCCGGGACAGGGGAACATAATGAAAAACTGTTTTTT.

This chain uses TRBV19 with TRBJ1-1; 7 bases are shared with TRBD1. Germline V gives CDR1 LNHDA, CDR2 SQIVND (reference sequence). The V and J ends lost 5 bases and 1 base, in that order; junction bases with no gene match: 7. CDR3 length: 15 residues. The CDR3 sequence: CASSGMWDRNTEAFF. CDR3 sequence (DNA): TGTGCCAGTAGTGGAATGTGGGACAGGAACACTGAAGCTTTCTTT.

A few counts support this clone. The rearrangement joins TRBV5-5 to TRBJ1-3; 10 bases match TRBD1. Losses at the gene ends were 4 bases for V and 4 bases for J; bases not matched to a gene: 8. The V gene's germline CDR1 is SGHKS and CDR2 YYEKEE (reference sequence). This CDR3 is 16 amino acids long. CDR3 DNA: TGTGCCAGCAGCCGACAGGGGGCTTTTTTCGGAAACACCATATATTTT. Translating gives CASSRQGAFFGNTIYF.

The chain employs TRBV27 and TRBJ2-7; TRBD1 matches 7 bases. The germline CDR1 and CDR2 sequences are MNHEY and SMNVEV (reference sequence). The trim removed 6 bases at V and 4 bases at J, leaving 9 bases unmatched. The CDR3 spans 14 residues. Written as DNA, the CDR3 is TGTGCCAGCAGGGGGACAGCTCTTTGGTACGAGCAGTACTTC. Translating gives CASRGTALWYEQYF.

The rearrangement joins TRBV21-1 to TRBJ2-1; TRBD2, the D gene given by the table, was not confirmed from the DNA. TRBV21-1 is tagged as a pseudogene. CDR3 length equals 17 residues. CDR3 residues: CASSGLAGSLSYNEQFF. The CDR3 DNA reads as TGTGCCAGCAGCGGGCTAGCGGGATCTTTATCCTACAATGAGCAGTTCTTC.

The chain recombines TRBV5-8 with TRBJ2-5; D is ambiguous. The CDR3 length is 16 residues. Trimming removed 0 bases from V and 5 bases from J, with 17 bases in between. Per the germline V gene, CDR1 is SGHTS and CDR2 is YDEGEE. CDR3 DNA sequence: TGTGCCAGCAGCTTGGCGAAGACTGCCTCCGGGGAGACCCAGTACTTC. Its translation is CASSLAKTASGETQYF. The whole variable domain, remainder taken from reference TRBV5-8 and TRBJ2-5, is EAGVTQSPTHLIKTRGQQATLRCSPISGHTSVYWYQQALGLGLQFLLWYDEGEERNRGNFPPRFSGRQFPNYSSELNVNALELEDSALYLCASSLAKTASGETQYFGPGTRLLVL.

This clone is a singleton in its sample. The genes are TRBV19 and TRBJ1-2; tentative D call: TRBD1 (6 bases). Germline CDR1 reads LNHDA; CDR2 reads SQIVND (reference sequence). CDR3 length: 15 amino acids. Trimming left V 4 bases short and J 1 base short, with 13 bases between. This CDR3 is CASSRDRGINYGYTF. CDR3 in DNA: TGTGCCAGTAGTAGGGATAGGGGGATTAACTATGGCTACACCTTC.